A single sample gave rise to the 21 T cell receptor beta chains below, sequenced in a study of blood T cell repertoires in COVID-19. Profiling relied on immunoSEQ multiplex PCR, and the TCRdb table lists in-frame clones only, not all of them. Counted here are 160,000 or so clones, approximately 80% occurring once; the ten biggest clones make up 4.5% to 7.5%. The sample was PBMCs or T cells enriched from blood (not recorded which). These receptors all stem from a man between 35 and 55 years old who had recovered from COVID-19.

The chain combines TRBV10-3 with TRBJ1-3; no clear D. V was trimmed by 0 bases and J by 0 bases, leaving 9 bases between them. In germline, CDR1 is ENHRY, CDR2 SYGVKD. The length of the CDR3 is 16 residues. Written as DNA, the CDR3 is TGTGCCATCAGTGAGTCAGGCGGAAGCTCTGGAAACACCATATATTTT. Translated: CAISESGGSSGNTIYF.

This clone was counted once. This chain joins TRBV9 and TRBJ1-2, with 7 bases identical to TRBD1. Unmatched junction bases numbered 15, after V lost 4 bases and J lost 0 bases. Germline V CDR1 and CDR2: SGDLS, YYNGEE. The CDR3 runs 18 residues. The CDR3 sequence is CASSISRDSIKANYGYTF. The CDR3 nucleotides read TGTGCCAGCAGCATCAGCCGGGACAGCATTAAAGCTAACTATGGCTACACCTTC.

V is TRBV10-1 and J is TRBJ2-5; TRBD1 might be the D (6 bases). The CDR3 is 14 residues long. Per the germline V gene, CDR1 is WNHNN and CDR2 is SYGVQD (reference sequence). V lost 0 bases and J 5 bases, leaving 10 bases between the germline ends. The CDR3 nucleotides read TGCGCCAGCAGTGAGTCAGGGCAGGGGGAGACCCAGTACTTC. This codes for CASSESGQGETQYF.

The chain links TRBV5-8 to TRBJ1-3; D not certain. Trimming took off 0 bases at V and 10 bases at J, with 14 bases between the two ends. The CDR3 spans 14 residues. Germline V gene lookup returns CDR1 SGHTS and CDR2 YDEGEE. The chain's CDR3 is CASSLGTRSGTIYF. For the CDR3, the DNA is TGTGCCAGCAGCTTGGGGACGCGAAGCGGGACCATATATTTT.

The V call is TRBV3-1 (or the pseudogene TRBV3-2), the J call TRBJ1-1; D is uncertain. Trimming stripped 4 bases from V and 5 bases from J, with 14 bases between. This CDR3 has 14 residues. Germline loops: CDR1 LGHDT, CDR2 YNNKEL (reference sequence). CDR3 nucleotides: TGTGCCAGCAGCCCAATCGGGAGGTGGACTGAAGCTTTCTTT. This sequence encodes CASSPIGRWTEAFF.

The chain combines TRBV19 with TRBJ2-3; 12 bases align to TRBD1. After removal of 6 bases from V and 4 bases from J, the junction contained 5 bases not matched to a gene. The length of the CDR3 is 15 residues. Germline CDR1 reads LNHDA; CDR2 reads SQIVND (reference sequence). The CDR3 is CASRVGTGGADTQYF. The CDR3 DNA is TGTGCCAGTAGGGTCGGGACAGGGGGCGCAGATACGCAGTATTTT. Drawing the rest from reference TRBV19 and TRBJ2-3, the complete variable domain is DGGITQSPKYLFRKEGQNVTLSCEQNLNHDAMYWYRQDPGQGLRLIYYSQIVNDFQKGDIAEGYSVSREKKESFPLTVTSAQKNPTAFYLCASRVGTGGADTQYFGPGTRLTVL.

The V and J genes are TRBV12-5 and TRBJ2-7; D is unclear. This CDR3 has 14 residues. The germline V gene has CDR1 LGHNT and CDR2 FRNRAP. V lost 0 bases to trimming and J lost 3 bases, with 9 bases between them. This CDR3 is CASGLVPGDYEQYF. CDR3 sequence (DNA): TGTGCTAGTGGTTTGGTTCCAGGCGACTACGAGCAGTACTTC.

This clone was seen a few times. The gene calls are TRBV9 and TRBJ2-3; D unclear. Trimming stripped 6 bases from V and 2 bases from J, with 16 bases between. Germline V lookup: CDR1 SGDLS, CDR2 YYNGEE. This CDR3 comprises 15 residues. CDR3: CASTREALFTDTQYF. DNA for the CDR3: TGTGCCAGCACCCGTGAAGCACTTTTCACAGATACGCAGTATTTT. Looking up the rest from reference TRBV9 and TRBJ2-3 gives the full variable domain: DSGVTQTPKHLITATGQRVTLRCSPRSGDLSVYWYQQSLDQGLQFLIQYYNGEERAKGNILERFSAQQFPDLHSELNLSSLELGDSALYFCASTREALFTDTQYFGPGTRLTVL.

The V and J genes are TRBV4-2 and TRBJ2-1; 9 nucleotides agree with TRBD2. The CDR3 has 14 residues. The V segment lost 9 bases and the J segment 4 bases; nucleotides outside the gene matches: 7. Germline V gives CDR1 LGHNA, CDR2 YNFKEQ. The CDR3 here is CASGAGGPYNEQFF. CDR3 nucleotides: TGTGCCAGTGGGGCGGGGGGGCCATACAATGAGCAGTTCTTC.

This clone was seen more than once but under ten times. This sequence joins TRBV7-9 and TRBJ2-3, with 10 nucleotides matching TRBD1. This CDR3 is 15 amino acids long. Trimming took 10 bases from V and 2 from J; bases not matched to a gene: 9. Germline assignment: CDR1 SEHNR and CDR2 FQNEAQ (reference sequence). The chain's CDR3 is CATRTGGADTDTQYF. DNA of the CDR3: TGTGCCACCCGGACAGGGGGGGCCGACACAGATACGCAGTATTTT. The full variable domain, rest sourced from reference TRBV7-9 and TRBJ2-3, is DTGVSQNPRHKITKRGQNVTFRCDPISEHNRLYWYRQTLGQGPEFLTYFQNEAQLEKSRLLSDRFSAERPKGSFSTLEIQRTEQGDSAMYLCATRTGGADTDTQYFGPGTRLTVL.

CDR3: CASSLWTSGGATDTQYF. The CDR3 region has the DNA TGTGCCAGCAGCTTATGGACTAGCGGGGGGGCGACAGATACGCAGTATTTT. The V call is TRBV7-8, the J call TRBJ2-3; TRBD2 agrees at 15 bases. The CDR3 sequence is 17 residues long. Germline V gene sequence: CDR1 SGHVS, CDR2 FQNEAQ. After removal of 2 bases from V and 3 bases from J, the junction contained 3 bases not matched to a gene.

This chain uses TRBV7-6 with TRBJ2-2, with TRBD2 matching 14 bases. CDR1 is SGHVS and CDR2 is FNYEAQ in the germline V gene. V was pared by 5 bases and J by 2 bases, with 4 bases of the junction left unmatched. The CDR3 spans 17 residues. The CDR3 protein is CASSRLAGGRNTGELFF. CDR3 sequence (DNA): TGTGCCAGCAGCAGACTAGCGGGGGGGCGTAACACCGGGGAGCTGTTTTTT.

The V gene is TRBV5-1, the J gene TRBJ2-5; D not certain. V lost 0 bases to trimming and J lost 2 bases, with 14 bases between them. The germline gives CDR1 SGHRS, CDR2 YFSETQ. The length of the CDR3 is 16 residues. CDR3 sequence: CASSLGAELLQETQYF. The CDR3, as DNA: TGCGCCAGCAGCTTGGGGGCAGAGCTATTACAAGAGACCCAGTACTTC.

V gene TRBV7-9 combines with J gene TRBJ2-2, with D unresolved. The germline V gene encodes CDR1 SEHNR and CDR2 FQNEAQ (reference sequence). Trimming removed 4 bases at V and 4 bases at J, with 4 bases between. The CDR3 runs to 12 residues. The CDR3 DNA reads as TGTGCCAGCAGCTACGGCACCGGGGAGCTGTTTTTT. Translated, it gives CASSYGTGELFF.

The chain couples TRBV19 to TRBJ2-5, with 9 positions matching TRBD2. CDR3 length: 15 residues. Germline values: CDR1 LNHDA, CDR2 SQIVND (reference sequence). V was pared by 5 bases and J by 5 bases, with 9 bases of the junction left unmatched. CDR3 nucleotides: TGTGCCAGTAGTGACCCGCGGGGGGGCAGGGAGACCCAGTACTTC. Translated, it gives CASSDPRGGRETQYF.

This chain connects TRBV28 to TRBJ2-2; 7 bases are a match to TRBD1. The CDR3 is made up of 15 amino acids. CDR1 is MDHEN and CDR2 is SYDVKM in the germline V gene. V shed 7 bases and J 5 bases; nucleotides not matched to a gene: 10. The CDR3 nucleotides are TGTGCCAGCAAGGGAACAGGGGTTAGTACCGGGGAGCTGTTTTTT. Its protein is CASKGTGVSTGELFF.

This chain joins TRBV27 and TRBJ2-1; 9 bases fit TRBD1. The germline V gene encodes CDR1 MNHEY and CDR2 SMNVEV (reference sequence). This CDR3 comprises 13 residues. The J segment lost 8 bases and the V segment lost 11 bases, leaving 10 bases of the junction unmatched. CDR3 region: CAVKQGAGYEQFF. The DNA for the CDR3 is TGTGCCGTAAAACAGGGGGCAGGCTATGAGCAGTTCTTC.

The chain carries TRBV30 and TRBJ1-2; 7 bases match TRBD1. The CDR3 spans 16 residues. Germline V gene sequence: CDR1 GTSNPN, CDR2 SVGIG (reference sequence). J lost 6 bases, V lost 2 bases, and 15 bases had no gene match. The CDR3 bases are TGTGCCTGGAGTCTACTTTTAGGGGGCCTGGGCGATGGCTACACCTTC. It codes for CAWSLLLGGLGDGYTF.

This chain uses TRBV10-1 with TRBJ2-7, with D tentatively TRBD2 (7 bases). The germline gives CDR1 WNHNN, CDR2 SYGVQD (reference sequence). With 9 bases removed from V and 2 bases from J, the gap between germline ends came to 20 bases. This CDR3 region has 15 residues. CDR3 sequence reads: CARGPLRGATYEQYV. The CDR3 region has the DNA TGCGCCAGAGGCCCACTACGGGGGGCTACCTACGAGCAGTACGTC.

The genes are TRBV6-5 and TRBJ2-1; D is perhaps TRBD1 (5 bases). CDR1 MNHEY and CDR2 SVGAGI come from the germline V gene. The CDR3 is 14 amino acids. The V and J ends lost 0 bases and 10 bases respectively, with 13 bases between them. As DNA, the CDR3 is TGTGCCAGCAGTTACTCGGTCTTTAGGGGAGAGCAGTTCTTC. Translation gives CASSYSVFRGEQFF.

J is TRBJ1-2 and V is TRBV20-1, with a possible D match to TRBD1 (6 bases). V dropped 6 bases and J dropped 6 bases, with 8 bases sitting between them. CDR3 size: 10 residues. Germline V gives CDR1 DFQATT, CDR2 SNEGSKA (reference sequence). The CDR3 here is CSAEGDGYTF. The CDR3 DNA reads TGCAGTGCAGAGGGGGATGGCTACACCTTC.